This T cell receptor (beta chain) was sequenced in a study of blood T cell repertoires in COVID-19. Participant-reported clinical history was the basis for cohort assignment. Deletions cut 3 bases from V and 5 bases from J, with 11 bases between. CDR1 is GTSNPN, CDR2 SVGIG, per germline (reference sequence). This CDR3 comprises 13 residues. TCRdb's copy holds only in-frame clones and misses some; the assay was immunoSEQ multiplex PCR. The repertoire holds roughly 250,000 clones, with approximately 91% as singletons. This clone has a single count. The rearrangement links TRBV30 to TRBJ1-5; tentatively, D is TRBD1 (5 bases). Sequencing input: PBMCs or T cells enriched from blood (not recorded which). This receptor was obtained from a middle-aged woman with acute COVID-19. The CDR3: CAWSRQGDQPQHF. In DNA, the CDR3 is TGTGCCTGGAGCAGGCAGGGCGATCAGCCCCAGCATTTT.